These 24 T cell receptor beta chains share one sample of origin, sequenced in a study of blood T cell repertoires in COVID-19. Assay used: immunoSEQ multiplex PCR; TCRdb lists only in-frame clones, some missing. The sample lists about 280,000 clones, roughly 90% seen once, with approximately 2% in the top ten. The sample consisted of PBMCs or T cells enriched from blood (not recorded which). The receptors come from a woman aged 60 to 75 who had recovered from COVID-19.

The rearrangement joins TRBV5-6 to TRBJ2-7; 10 bases are shared with TRBD1. The CDR3 extends over 15 amino acids. V was clipped by 5 bases and J by 6 bases; unmatched bases: 11. Germline V gene sequence: CDR1 SGHDT, CDR2 YYEEEE. CDR3 sequence (DNA): TGTGCCAGCAGTAACGCCGGGACAGGGGATGGCGAGCAGTACTTC. Residues: CASSNAGTGDGEQYF.

This chain connects TRBV7-9 to TRBJ2-3; 11 bases line up with TRBD2. Germline V gene lookup returns CDR1 SEHNR and CDR2 FQNEAQ (reference sequence). The CDR3 covers 15 residues. V shed 2 bases, J shed 14 bases, and the junction held 12 bases outside the gene matches. In DNA, the CDR3 is TGTGCCAGCAGCTTATTTGGGACTAGCGGTGATAAACCGTATTTT. Translating gives CASSLFGTSGDKPYF.

The chain employs TRBV24-1 and TRBJ2-3, with TRBD2 as a possible D gene (6 bases). The CDR3 totals 14 residues. Trimming took off 4 bases at V and 8 bases at J, with 15 bases between the two ends. The germline V gene has CDR1 KGHDR and CDR2 SFDVKD. Here the CDR3 reads CATSERGTHGTQYF. The CDR3 DNA reads TGTGCCACCAGTGAGCGCGGGACCCACGGTACGCAGTATTTT.

This chain connects TRBV11-3 to TRBJ1-1; no reliable D call. The CDR3 has 15 amino acids. Germline V gene lookup returns CDR1 SGHNT and CDR2 YENEEA. V was cut by 3 bases and J by 7 bases, with 18 bases left in between. The DNA for the CDR3 is TGTGCCAGCAGCTTTAATCTTTTGTCTAGAGATGAAGCTTTCTTT. Protein sequence: CASSFNLLSRDEAFF.

The V gene is TRBV9, the J gene TRBJ2-5; D uncertain. The CDR3 has 14 residues. With 0 bases removed from V and 1 base from J, the gap between germline ends came to 7 bases. The germline V gene has CDR1 SGDLS and CDR2 YYNGEE. The CDR3 loop is CASSVAGFQETQYF. DNA for the CDR3: TGTGCCAGCAGCGTAGCAGGATTCCAAGAGACCCAGTACTTC.

The V call is TRBV6-5, the J call TRBJ2-1, with TRBD2 matching 11 bases. V was pared by 7 bases and J by 6 bases, with 8 bases of the junction left unmatched. CDR3 length: 15 amino acids. The germline V gene has CDR1 MNHEY and CDR2 SVGAGI. The CDR3 nucleotides are TGTGCCAGCAAGAGGCTAGCGGGAGGAGCCAATGAGCAGTTCTTC. Amino acid sequence: CASKRLAGGANEQFF.

The CDR3 spells CASSYRTGIGKDTQYF. CDR3 sequence (DNA): TGTGCCAGCAGTTACCGTACAGGGATTGGGAAAGATACGCAGTATTTT. The chain uses TRBV6-5 and TRBJ2-3, with D perhaps matching TRBD1 (6 bases). Germline CDR1 MNHEY, CDR2 SVGAGI. V gave up 2 bases and J gave up 5 bases, with 17 bases separating them. This CDR3 comprises 16 residues.

This chain uses TRBV9 with TRBJ1-2; D is perhaps TRBD1 (5 bases). The germline V gene has CDR1 SGDLS and CDR2 YYNGEE. CDR3 length: 12 residues. The V and J ends lost 3 bases and 7 bases respectively, with 10 bases between them. CDR3 nucleotide sequence: TGTGCCAGCAGCGCCTTCGGGGGTGGCTACACCTTC. Translating it yields CASSAFGGGYTF.

The chain recombines TRBV28 with TRBJ2-3, with 10 bases matching TRBD2. The CDR3 length is 16 residues. From germline, CDR1 is MDHEN and CDR2 SYDVKM. After removal of 5 bases from V and 5 bases from J, the junction contained 10 bases not matched to a gene. Here the CDR3 DNA reads TGTGCCAGCAGTCCCGGTGGGGCTAGCGGGAGAGATACGCAGTATTTT. Translation gives CASSPGGASGRDTQYF.

The rearrangement joins TRBV11-3 to TRBJ2-7; D gene ambiguous. This CDR3 region has 14 residues. Trimming stripped 1 base from V and 6 bases from J, with 13 bases between. Germline values: CDR1 SGHNT, CDR2 YENEEA. The CDR3 region is CASSLGASSVEQYF. Here the CDR3 DNA reads TGTGCCAGCAGCTTAGGGGCCTCGTCGGTCGAGCAGTACTTC. Supplemented by reference TRBV11-3 and TRBJ2-7, the full variable domain reads EAGVVQSPRYKIIEKKQPVAFWCNPISGHNTLYWYLQNLGQGPELLIRYENEEAVDDSQLPKDRFSAERLKGVDSTLKIQPAELGDSAVYLCASSLGASSVEQYFGPGTRLTVT.

This chain joins TRBV6-5 and TRBJ1-6; D is undetermined. The CDR3 sequence is 14 residues long. The germline CDR1 and CDR2 sequences are MNHEY and SVGAGI. The V gene lost 6 bases and the J gene lost 3 bases, with 9 bases spanning the gap. CDR3 protein: CASSTQLYNSPLHF. CDR3 DNA sequence: TGTGCCAGCAGCACACAGCTCTATAATTCACCCCTCCACTTT.

CDR3 in amino acids: CASSPTPPVGSSGNTIYF. As DNA, the CDR3 is TGTGCCAGCTCACCCACACCGCCGGTCGGGAGCTCTGGAAACACCATATATTTT. This sequence joins TRBV18 and TRBJ1-3; no definite D call. Germline CDR1 reads KGHSH; CDR2 reads LQKENI. Trimming took 3 bases from V and 0 from J, leaving 18 bases between them. The CDR3 is made up of 18 amino acids.

The chain employs TRBV5-1 and TRBJ1-2; D call uncertain. V gave up 4 bases and J gave up 5 bases, with 12 bases separating them. CDR3 size: 13 residues. Germline CDR1 is SGHRS and CDR2 is YFSETQ. CDR3 sequence (DNA): TGCGCCAGCAGCCAGACAACCCCATATGGCTACACCTTC. It yields the protein CASSQTTPYGYTF.

The gene calls are TRBV9 and TRBJ2-1; TRBD2 matches 8 bases. CDR1 is SGDLS and CDR2 is YYNGEE in the germline V gene. V shed 4 bases and J 0 bases; nucleotides not matched to a gene: 9. The CDR3 extends over 17 amino acids. CDR3 nucleotides: TGTGCCAGCAGCACCGACAGTAGCGGGATCTCCTACAATGAGCAGTTCTTC. Translation: CASSTDSSGISYNEQFF. Full variable domain (missing parts from reference TRBV9 and TRBJ2-1): DSGVTQTPKHLITATGQRVTLRCSPRSGDLSVYWYQQSLDQGLQFLIQYYNGEERAKGNILERFSAQQFPDLHSELNLSSLELGDSALYFCASSTDSSGISYNEQFFGPGTRLTVL.

This clone was counted once. The chain joins TRBV3-1 (or the pseudogene TRBV3-2) to TRBJ1-2, with a tentative D call TRBD1 (5 bases). CDR3 length: 13 amino acids. Germline-derived CDR1 and CDR2 are LGHDT and YNNKEL (reference sequence). Trimming took off 1 base at V and 8 bases at J, with 11 bases between the two ends. CDR3 sequence reads: CASSQGLEGGYTF. DNA of the CDR3: TGTGCCAGCAGCCAAGGGCTGGAGGGGGGCTACACCTTC.

This clone turned up a few times. The rearrangement links TRBV19 to TRBJ1-5; 9 nucleotides align to TRBD1. Germline values: CDR1 LNHDA, CDR2 SQIVND (reference sequence). The V gene end was trimmed by 3 bases and the J gene end by 6 bases; junction bases not matched to a gene: 3. The CDR3 consists of 14 residues. The DNA for the CDR3 is TGTGCCAGTAGTATCGGGACAGGGCCTCAGCCCCAGCATTTT. Its translation is CASSIGTGPQPQHF. Together with reference TRBV19 and TRBJ1-5, the CDR3 gives the full variable domain: DGGITQSPKYLFRKEGQNVTLSCEQNLNHDAMYWYRQDPGQGLRLIYYSQIVNDFQKGDIAEGYSVSREKKESFPLTVTSAQKNPTAFYLCASSIGTGPQPQHFGDGTRLSIL.

The rearrangement uses TRBV10-3 and TRBJ1-4; 8 nucleotides agree with TRBD1. Germline CDR1 ENHRY, CDR2 SYGVKD. The CDR3 runs 12 residues. V gave up 9 bases and J gave up 5 bases; unmatched junction bases: 2. The CDR3 reads CAIQGANEKLFF. In nucleotides, the CDR3 is TGTGCCATTCAGGGGGCAAATGAAAAACTGTTTTTT.

CDR3 sequence reads: CASTTGAGAGELFF. CDR3 sequence (DNA): TGTGCCAGCACGACAGGGGCGGGCGCCGGGGAGCTGTTTTTT. The V and J genes are TRBV6-5 and TRBJ2-2, with 8 positions matching TRBD1. The length of the CDR3 is 14 residues. Germline V lookup: CDR1 MNHEY, CDR2 SVGAGI. V lost 7 bases to trimming and J lost 6 bases; unmatched junction nucleotides: 7.

A few counts support this clone. J is TRBJ1-1 and V is TRBV30; 8 bases fit TRBD1. Germline V gene lookup returns CDR1 GTSNPN and CDR2 SVGIG (reference sequence). The CDR3 contains 14 residues. V lost 0 bases to trimming and J lost 5 bases; unmatched junction nucleotides: 5. In DNA form, the CDR3 reads TGTGCCTGGAGTGTAACAGGGGGGTTTACTGAAGCTTTCTTT. Translating gives CAWSVTGGFTEAFF.

For the CDR3, the DNA is TGTGCCAGCAGCCTGGGACATTTCTACGAGCAGTACTTC. It translates to CASSLGHFYEQYF. The chain is built from TRBV7-2 and TRBJ2-7; perhaps TRBD1 as D (6 bases). Per the germline V gene, CDR1 is SGHTA and CDR2 is FQGNSA. Trimming cost V 5 bases and J 3 bases, with 11 bases left between them. This CDR3 region has 13 residues.

V usage is TRBV28 and J usage is TRBJ1-2; D unresolved. Germline loops: CDR1 MDHEN, CDR2 SYDVKM. The CDR3 covers 14 residues. V lost 7 bases and J 2 bases, leaving 14 bases between the germline ends. CDR3 in DNA: TGTGCCAGCAAGTTTCCGGGATCGAACTATGGCTACACCTTC. Protein: CASKFPGSNYGYTF.

CDR3 region: CASSRVGGAANEKLFF. In DNA form, the CDR3 reads TGTGCCAGCAGTCGAGTGGGGGGGGCCGCTAATGAAAAACTGTTTTTT. This chain links TRBV28 with TRBJ1-4, with D possibly being TRBD1 (6 bases). Germline assignment: CDR1 MDHEN and CDR2 SYDVKM. Trimming took 5 bases from V and 3 from J, leaving 16 bases between them. There are 16 residues in the CDR3.

V and J are TRBV19 and TRBJ1-5, with D maybe TRBD1 (5 bases). This CDR3 has 16 residues. Germline assignment: CDR1 LNHDA and CDR2 SQIVND (reference sequence). The V end lost 5 bases, the J end lost 3 bases, and 17 bases lay between the germline ends. Here the CDR3 DNA reads TGTGCCAGTAGTCATTTGGGGACTCGGAACAATCAGCCCCAGCATTTT. It translates to CASSHLGTRNNQPQHF.

This chain joins TRBV11-2 and TRBJ1-2; weak D call: TRBD1 (5 bases). Germline V lookup: CDR1 SGHAT, CDR2 FQNNGV. The ends were cut back, 6 bases at V and 1 base at J, with 15 bases in the middle. The CDR3 is 15 residues long. The CDR3 is CASSVQGAGNYGYTF. CDR3 coding DNA: TGTGCCAGCAGTGTCCAGGGCGCCGGTAACTATGGCTACACCTTC.